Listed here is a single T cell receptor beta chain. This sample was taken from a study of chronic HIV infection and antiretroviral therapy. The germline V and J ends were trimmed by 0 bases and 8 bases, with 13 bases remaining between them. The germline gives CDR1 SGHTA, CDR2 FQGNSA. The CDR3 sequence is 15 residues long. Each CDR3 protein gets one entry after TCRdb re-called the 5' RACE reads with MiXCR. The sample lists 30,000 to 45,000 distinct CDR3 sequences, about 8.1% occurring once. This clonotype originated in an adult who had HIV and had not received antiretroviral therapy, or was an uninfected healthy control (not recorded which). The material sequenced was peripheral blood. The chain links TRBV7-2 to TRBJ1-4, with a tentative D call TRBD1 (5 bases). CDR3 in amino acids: CASSLAGRVDEKLFF. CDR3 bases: TGTGCCAGCAGCTTAGCGGGCAGGGTAGACGAAAAACTGTTTTTT.